Below, 10 T cell receptor beta chains from the same sample are listed, as sequenced in a study of T cells in women clearing cervical HPV infection. Here immunoSEQ multiplex PCR was the method, and the copy in TCRdb shows in-frame clones only, minus some. This listing includes some 46,000 clones. Sequencing was performed on blood buffy coat. Receptors were obtained from a woman aged 18 to 75 with a cervical HPV16 infection that either progressed to CIN3+ or cleared (not recorded which).

In the case of this clone: Read sequence stops 3 residues before the CDR3 end, and the germline J gene provides the missing end. The chain has TRBV19 and TRBJ2-3; 7 nucleotides align to TRBD1. The CDR3 is made up of 15 amino acids. Germline V gives CDR1 LNHDA, CDR2 SQIVND (reference sequence). CDR3 residues: CASSYRGSSNQPQYF. Partial CDR3 DNA: TGTGCCAGTAGTTACAGGGGCTCTAGCAATCAGCCG. The full variable domain, rest sourced from reference TRBV19 and TRBJ2-3, is DGGITQSPKYLFRKEGQNVTLSCEQNLNHDAMYWYRQDPGQGLRLIYYSQIVNDFQKGDIAEGYSVSREKKESFPLTVTSAQKNPTAFYLCASSYRGSSNQPQYFGPGTRLTVL.

In regard to this clone: Read sequence stops 3 residues before the CDR3 end, and the germline J gene provides the missing end. The J gene is TRBJ2-1, the V gene TRBV6-7; 8 nucleotides match TRBD2. TRBV6-7 is placed among ORFs of uncertain function. The CDR3 length is 17 residues. V dropped 3 bases and J dropped 6; count of bases not matched to a gene: 13. CDR3 sequence: CASSYKVGGASVNEQFF. CDR3 DNA, as far as it was read: TGTGCCAGCAGTTATAAGGTCGGGGGGGCGTCGGTCAATGAG.

Concerning this clone itself: The read halts 3 residues ahead of the CDR3 end, with the missing end drawn from the germline J gene. The J gene is TRBJ2-3, the V gene TRBV20-1; D not resolved. Germline V CDR1 and CDR2: DFQATT, SNEGSKA (reference sequence). V was pared by 6 bases and J by 5 bases, with 15 bases between. CDR3 size: 13 residues. CDR3 DNA, as far as it was read: TGCAGTGCGAGCCGAAACCGAAGAGATACG. Translation: CSASRNRRDT. The full-length CDR3 reads as CSASRNRRDTQYF.

Points on this clone: The CDR3 end falls 3 residues outside the read, so it is completed with the germline J gene. The chain recombines TRBV30 with TRBJ1-2, with 7 bases identical to TRBD1. The CDR3 runs 16 residues. V was clipped by 4 bases and J by 1 base; unmatched bases: 12. Looked up from germline, CDR1 is GTSNPN and CDR2 is SVGIG (reference sequence). CDR3 region: CAWIRFGTANNYGYTF. CDR3 DNA, as far as it was read: TGTGCCTGGATCCGTTTCGGGACAGCCAATAACTATGGC.

Concerning this clone: From the germline J gene comes the end of the CDR3, since the read stops 3 residues before it. The chain has TRBV5-1 and TRBJ2-5; D unresolved. Trimming stripped 0 bases from V and 2 bases from J, with 14 bases between. This CDR3 is built from 16 residues. Looked up from germline, CDR1 is SGHRS and CDR2 is YFSETQ. The sequenced CDR3 bases are TGCGCCAGCAGCTTGGCCGTTTACAGAGAGCAAGAGACC. Translated: CASSLAVYREQET. The whole CDR3 protein reads CASSLAVYREQETQYF.

A remark on this clone: The CDR3 is cut off 3 residues early in the read; its end comes from the germline J gene. This chain links TRBV6-1 with TRBJ2-5; possibly TRBD2 for D (7 bases). V lost 0 bases to trimming and J lost 4 bases, with 18 bases between them. The CDR3 length is 17 residues. Germline-derived CDR1 and CDR2 are MNHNS and SASEGT. The sequenced CDR3 bases are TGTGCCAGCAGTGAAGCCGGAGGGGGGGCCCTCAGAGAGACC. This gives the protein CASSEAGGGALRET. The whole CDR3 protein reads CASSEAGGGALRETQYF.

Regarding this clone: Sequencing ends 3 residues short of the CDR3 end; the germline J gene provides the rest. V is TRBV11-2 and J is TRBJ2-1; 10 bases align to TRBD2. The V gene end was trimmed by 2 bases and the J gene end by 2 bases; junction bases not matched to a gene: 0. Germline CDR1 reads SGHAT; CDR2 reads FQNNGV. CDR3 length: 15 amino acids. The CDR3 reads CASSLLAGAYNEQFF. The DNA read from the CDR3 is TGTGCCAGCAGCTTACTAGCGGGGGCCTACAATGAG.

A note on this clone: The read ends 3 residues shy of where the CDR3 ends; the end is completed using the germline J gene. The chain links TRBV19 to TRBJ2-3; 12 nucleotides align to TRBD2. The CDR3 extends over 13 amino acids. From germline, CDR1 is LNHDA and CDR2 SQIVND (reference sequence). The part of the CDR3 DNA that was read is TGTGCCAGTAGTGCTAGCGGGAGGGAGACG. This codes for CASSASGRET. The whole CDR3 sequence is CASSASGRETQYF.

Details on this clone: The read ends 3 residues early relative to the CDR3; the germline J gene fills the gap. The genes are TRBV7-8 and TRBJ2-3; D ambiguous. Germline V gives CDR1 SGHVS, CDR2 FQNEAQ. The CDR3 consists of 16 residues. V lost 5 bases and J lost 2, with 17 bases in between. CDR3 sequence reads: CASSTHSPQVTDTQYF. Partial CDR3 DNA: TGTGCCAGCAGCACTCACAGCCCCCAGGTCACAGATACG.

Comment on this clone: The CDR3 end is not reached by the read, which stops 3 residues before it; the germline J gene fills it in. The chain joins TRBV7-3 to TRBJ1-1, with 7 bases that match TRBD1. CDR1 is SGHTA, CDR2 FQGTGA, per germline. Trimming cost V 5 bases and J 7 bases; bases outside gene matches: 7. The CDR3 runs 13 residues. The CDR3 here is CASSQGVENEAFF. CDR3 DNA (partial): TGTGCCAGCAGCCAGGGGGTTGAGAATGAA. Full variable domain (remainder filled in from reference TRBV7-3 and TRBJ1-1): GAGVSQTPSNKVTEKGKYVELRCDPISGHTALYWYRQSLGQGPEFLIYFQGTGAADDSGLPNDRFFAVRPEGSVSTLKIQRTERGDSAVYLCASSQGVENEAFFGQGTRLTVV.